The 20 T cell receptor beta chains listed next were all sequenced from one sample in a study of T cell responses to AZD1222 COVID-19 vaccine. Profiling relied on immunoSEQ multiplex PCR, and the TCRdb table lists in-frame clones only, not all of them. The sample records over 110,000 clones, about 92% being singletons. This specimen was peripheral blood, taken on day 0 of AZD1222 vaccination. These receptors all stem from an adult in good health.

The J gene is TRBJ1-2, the V gene TRBV15, with D uncertain. V dropped 1 base and J dropped 3 bases, with 12 bases sitting between them. Germline values: CDR1 LNHNV, CDR2 YYDKDF (reference sequence). The CDR3 covers 15 residues. The CDR3 protein is CATSRARGRHYGYTF. The CDR3 nucleotides are TGTGCCACCAGCAGAGCAAGAGGCAGACACTATGGCTACACCTTC.

The rearrangement links TRBV5-4 to TRBJ2-6; 10 nucleotides agree with TRBD1. J gave up 0 bases and V 3 bases, and 3 bases lay outside the gene matches. CDR1 and CDR2 (germline): SGHNT, YYREEE (reference sequence). CDR3 length equals 17 residues. The CDR3 DNA reads as TGTGCCAGCAGCTGGGGGGACAGGGGCTCTGGGGCCAACGTCCTGACTTTC. This translates into CASSWGDRGSGANVLTF.

This chain uses TRBV28 with TRBJ2-7, with 8 positions matching TRBD1. Germline CDR1 MDHEN, CDR2 SYDVKM. The junction had 11 bases not matched to a gene; V was cut back by 6 bases and J by 4 bases. The CDR3 totals 15 residues. The CDR3 spells CASRKTQGAAYEQYF. CDR3 coding DNA: TGTGCCAGCAGGAAGACTCAGGGGGCAGCGTACGAGCAGTACTTC.

The genes are TRBV7-3 and TRBJ2-7; 11 positions agree with TRBD2. V lost 5 bases to trimming and J lost 0 bases; unmatched junction nucleotides: 6. In germline, CDR1 is SGHTA, CDR2 FQGTGA. The CDR3 is made up of 16 amino acids. This CDR3 is CASSPLAGVSSYEQYF. CDR3 in DNA: TGTGCCAGCAGCCCACTAGCGGGAGTTAGCTCCTACGAGCAGTACTTC.

V and J are TRBV18 and TRBJ1-1, with D uncertain. Deletions cut 4 bases from V and 0 bases from J, with 12 bases between. Looked up from germline, CDR1 is KGHSH and CDR2 is LQKENI. The CDR3 spans 15 residues. DNA for the CDR3: TGTGCCAGCTCACTCGACCTGGGGATGAACACTGAAGCTTTCTTT. It translates to CASSLDLGMNTEAFF.

On this clone: This sample also contains other DNA sequences that code for the same CDR3. V is TRBV7-2 and J is TRBJ1-6; D is undetermined. CDR1 and CDR2 (germline): SGHTA, FQGNSA. CDR3 length: 13 amino acids. Trimming left V 4 bases short and J 9 bases short, with 10 bases between. In nucleotides, the CDR3 is TGTGCCAGCAGCTCTGGTTTCATTTCACCCCTCCACTTT. Protein: CASSSGFISPLHF.

The chain recombines TRBV4-3 with TRBJ2-1; 12 positions agree with TRBD2. After removal of 0 bases from V and 10 bases from J, the junction contained 10 bases not matched to a gene. The CDR3 has 17 amino acids. Germline V CDR1 and CDR2: LGHNA, YSLEER. CDR3 protein: CASSQDVLAGGDLEQFF. The CDR3 DNA reads as TGCGCCAGCAGCCAAGATGTCCTAGCGGGAGGGGATTTGGAGCAGTTCTTC.

This chain uses TRBV29-1 with TRBJ2-1; 11 positions agree with TRBD2. The V and J ends lost 2 bases and 4 bases, in that order; junction bases with no gene match: 4. CDR3 size: 15 residues. Germline loops: CDR1 SQVTM, CDR2 ANQGSEA. In nucleotides, the CDR3 is TGCAGCGTTGAATGGGTAGCGGGAGGGTACAATGAGCAGTTCTTC. Translation gives CSVEWVAGGYNEQFF.

The sample holds one count of this clone. The genes are TRBV5-6 and TRBJ2-7; 10 nucleotides match TRBD1. This CDR3 comprises 14 residues. Looked up from germline, CDR1 is SGHDT and CDR2 is YYEEEE. J gave up 6 bases and V 2 bases, and 5 bases lay outside the gene matches. The CDR3 region has the DNA TGTGCCAGCAGCTTTTGGGACAGGGGCTCCGAGCAGTACTTC. Encoded protein: CASSFWDRGSEQYF. Variable domain in full (rest from reference TRBV5-6 and TRBJ2-7): DAGVTQSPTHLIKTRGQQVTLRCSPKSGHDTVSWYQQALGQGPQFIFQYYEEEERQRGNFPDRFSGHQFPNYSSELNVNALLLGDSALYLCASSFWDRGSEQYFGPGTRLTVT.

This rearrangement joins TRBV27 to TRBJ2-3; 8 bases align to TRBD2. Unmatched junction bases numbered 0, after V lost 3 bases and J lost 1 base. Germline V gene data show CDR1 as MNHEY and CDR2 as SMNVEV (reference sequence). The CDR3 totals 14 residues. DNA of the CDR3: TGTGCCAGCAGTTTGCGGGAGGGCACAGATACGCAGTATTTT. Its translation is CASSLREGTDTQYF.

The chain joins TRBV18 to TRBJ1-6, with TRBD1 matching over 8 bases. This CDR3 is built from 15 residues. Germline CDR1 is KGHSH and CDR2 is LQKENI. V was pared by 3 bases and J by 8 bases, with 6 bases of the junction left unmatched. The CDR3 DNA is TGTGCCAGCTCACCTGGATCAGGGGGCGATTCACCCCTCCACTTT. Amino acid sequence: CASSPGSGGDSPLHF.

The J gene is TRBJ2-7, the V gene TRBV7-2; a weak D match, TRBD2 (5 bases). In germline, CDR1 is SGHTA, CDR2 FQGNSA. The CDR3 runs 13 residues. Trimming shortened V by 2 bases and J by 6 bases, and 11 bases separated the two germline ends. The chain's CDR3 is CASSLLAEGEQYF. DNA for the CDR3: TGTGCCAGCAGCTTATTGGCTGAGGGCGAGCAGTACTTC.

The chain recombines TRBV10-2 with TRBJ2-1, with D uncertain. Trimming stripped 5 bases from V and 8 bases from J, with 7 bases between. The CDR3 is 11 residues long. The germline gives CDR1 WSHSY, CDR2 SAAADI. CDR3 in DNA: TGCGCCAGCAGTTTGGTCGATGAGCAGTTCTTC. Translated: CASSLVDEQFF.

The gene calls are TRBV5-6 and TRBJ2-1; 10 nucleotides match TRBD2. Looked up from germline, CDR1 is SGHDT and CDR2 is YYEEEE. There are 16 residues in the CDR3. J gave up 4 bases and V 5 bases, and 9 bases lay outside the gene matches. This chain's CDR3 is CASRRVTSGDYNEQFF. The DNA for the CDR3 is TGTGCCAGCAGACGGGTTACTAGCGGGGATTACAATGAGCAGTTCTTC.

This clone has a single count. The J gene is TRBJ2-1, the V gene TRBV7-3; TRBD1 or TRBD2 may be the D gene (5 bases each). Trimming stripped 4 bases from V and 10 bases from J, with 14 bases between. Germline CDR1 and CDR2: SGHTA and FQGTGA. This CDR3 is 13 amino acids long. CDR3: CASSSPWGNEQFF. CDR3 nucleotides: TGTGCCAGCAGCTCGCCTTGGGGGAACGAGCAGTTCTTC.

J is TRBJ2-5 and V is TRBV4-1, with D maybe TRBD1 (6 bases). Trimming cost V 1 base and J 2 bases, with 8 bases left between them. The CDR3 has 14 amino acids. Germline V gene sequence: CDR1 MGHRA, CDR2 YSYEKL. The CDR3 region is CASSQGGPQETQYF. As DNA, the CDR3 is TGCGCCAGCAGCCAAGGGGGGCCGCAAGAGACCCAGTACTTC.

The chain joins TRBV23-1 to TRBJ2-5; no definite D call. TRBV23-1 is an ORF; its function is uncertain. The CDR3 is 15 residues long. Between the trimmed V and J ends, which lost 0 bases and 1 base, there was a span of 9 bases. The CDR3 DNA reads as TGCGCCAGCAGTCAATCGTTCCAGCGCCAAGAGACCCAGTACTTC. It codes for CASSQSFQRQETQYF.

This clone is a singleton in its sample. The CDR3 bases are TGTGCTAGTGGTTTGGCACCAGACGAGCAGTACTTC. Amino acids: CASGLAPDEQYF. V is TRBV12-5 and J is TRBJ2-7; the D is unclear. From germline, CDR1 is LGHNT and CDR2 FRNRAP. Deletions cut 1 base from V and 5 bases from J, with 6 bases between. The CDR3 has 12 residues.

The chain joins TRBV10-2 to TRBJ1-1; D gene unclear. The CDR3 has 12 amino acids. The V end was cut by 3 bases, the J end by 4 bases, with 6 bases between. Per germline, CDR1 WSHSY and CDR2 SAAADI. CDR3 nucleotides: TGCGCCAGCAGTGAAAGAGGCACTGAAGCTTTCTTT. It codes for CASSERGTEAFF.

The table lists this clone with a few counts. The V call is TRBV7-3, the J call TRBJ2-5; D remains unclear. Trimming left V 5 bases short and J 4 bases short, with 11 bases between. The CDR3 sequence is 13 residues long. Germline CDR1 and CDR2: SGHTA and FQGTGA. Here the CDR3 reads CASSLEATETQYF. The CDR3 DNA is TGTGCCAGCAGCCTCGAGGCCACAGAGACCCAGTACTTC.